This T cell receptor beta chain was recovered during a study of cytomegalovirus exposure and HLA in healthy donors. This clone appeared a few times. This CDR3 has 16 amino acids. Germline assignment: CDR1 LNHDA and CDR2 SQIVND (reference sequence). After removal of 3 bases from V and 6 bases from J, the junction contained 10 bases not matched to a gene. The PCR contained 60 Vbeta and 13 Jbeta primers. The repertoire was sequenced with immunoSEQ multiplex PCR; TCRdb's copy has only in-frame clones and lacks some. This table holds about 160,000 clones, around 75% found once. This sequence originates from a young woman in good health and CMV-seronegative. The chain carries TRBV19 and TRBJ2-3; the match to TRBD2 covers 9 bases. Source material: PBMCs. This chain's CDR3 is CASSIGVAGAGDTQYF. CDR3 in DNA: TGTGCCAGTAGTATTGGAGTAGCGGGAGCGGGGGATACGCAGTATTTT.